The 29 T cell receptor beta chains given below trace back to one sample, sequenced in a study of blood T cell dynamics during melanoma immunotherapy. Produced via immunoSEQ multiplex PCR; TCRdb's table is partial and in-frame only. Of roughly 12,000 clones in the sample, less than 90% were seen once. Time point specified: week 3, after first cycle of checkpoint inhibitor. This specimen consisted of blood, obtained from a patient treated with checkpoint blockade. Source of these receptors: a human donor with melanoma.

This clone came up once. Other DNA sequences in this sample translate to the same CDR3. This sequence joins TRBV19 and TRBJ1-1; no firm D call. Germline V lookup: CDR1 LNHDA, CDR2 SQIVND (reference sequence). V was trimmed by 2 bases and J by 0 bases, leaving 4 bases between them. The CDR3 spans 13 residues. CDR3 sequence reads: CASSISLNTEAFF. CDR3 DNA sequence: TGTGCCAGTAGTATATCTCTGAACACTGAAGCTTTCTTT.

In its sample, this clone was seen once. This chain's CDR3 is CASSLGGQETQYF. For the CDR3, the DNA is TGTGCCAGCAGTCTAGGGGGGCAAGAGACCCAGTACTTC. This rearrangement joins TRBV7-9 to TRBJ2-5; D may match TRBD1 or TRBD2 (6 bases each). The CDR3 consists of 13 residues. CDR1 and CDR2 from the germline V gene are SEHNR and FQNEAQ (reference sequence). V lost 6 bases and J lost 2, with 10 bases in between. Supplemented by reference TRBV7-9 and TRBJ2-5, the full variable domain reads DTGVSQNPRHKITKRGQNVTFRCDPISEHNRLYWYRQTLGQGPEFLTYFQNEAQLEKSRLLSDRFSAERPKGSFSTLEIQRTEQGDSAMYLCASSLGGQETQYFGPGTRLLVL.

This clone has more than one count but fewer than ten. The chain recombines TRBV7-9 with TRBJ1-1; D ambiguous. Trimming took 3 bases from V and 2 from J, leaving 10 bases between them. Germline loops: CDR1 SEHNR, CDR2 FQNEAQ (reference sequence). The CDR3 sequence is 14 residues long. CDR3 coding DNA: TGTGCCAGCAGCTTTGTAGGACTCAACACTGAAGCTTTCTTT. Residues: CASSFVGLNTEAFF.

The chain has TRBV19 and TRBJ1-4; 11 nucleotides align to TRBD1. Germline CDR1 LNHDA, CDR2 SQIVND (reference sequence). The CDR3 loop spans 17 amino acids. V lost 5 bases and J lost 1; bases outside the gene matches: 6. CDR3 DNA sequence: TGTGCCAGTAGTGGCAGGGACAGGGGGAAAACTAATGAAAAACTGTTTTTT. Protein product: CASSGRDRGKTNEKLFF.

The rearrangement uses TRBV5-8 and TRBJ1-6; 11 nucleotides match TRBD1. The trim removed 4 bases at V and 3 bases at J, leaving 3 bases unmatched. CDR3 length: 16 residues. CDR1 and CDR2 (germline): SGHTS, YDEGEE. The CDR3 coding sequence is TGTGCCAGCAGCGGGGGGACAGGGGGCTATAATTCACCCCTCCACTTT. It encodes CASSGGTGGYNSPLHF.

In DNA, the CDR3 is TGCGCCAGCAGTGAGTGGACGGGACCCGACTACAATGAGCAGTTCTTC. It encodes CASSEWTGPDYNEQFF. The chain joins TRBV10-2 to TRBJ2-1; D may be TRBD1 or TRBD2 (5 bases each). Germline CDR1 WSHSY, CDR2 SAAADI. Trimming removed 1 base at V and 3 bases at J, with 13 bases between. This CDR3 region has 16 residues.

In its sample, this clone was seen once. This chain uses TRBV4-3 with TRBJ2-3, with a tentative D call TRBD2 (7 bases). CDR3 length equals 16 residues. With 0 bases removed from V and 5 bases from J, the gap between germline ends came to 15 bases. Germline V gene sequence: CDR1 LGHNA, CDR2 YSLEER. The CDR3 bases are TGCGCCAGCAGCCAAGACGAGGGGGGGCGTAAAGATACGCAGTATTTT. It codes for CASSQDEGGRKDTQYF.

The V call is TRBV6-5, the J call TRBJ2-5; 11 nucleotides match TRBD2. The CDR3 has 15 amino acids. V gave up 8 bases and J gave up 2 bases; unmatched junction bases: 7. Germline V gene sequence: CDR1 MNHEY, CDR2 SVGAGI. Here the CDR3 reads CASQIAGGVQETQYF. CDR3 coding DNA: TGTGCCAGCCAAATAGCGGGGGGGGTACAAGAGACCCAGTACTTC.

J is TRBJ2-5 and V is TRBV5-4; D may be TRBD1 (6 bases). The germline gives CDR1 SGHNT, CDR2 YYREEE (reference sequence). The V end was cut by 4 bases, the J end by 2 bases, with 15 bases between. The CDR3 length is 15 residues. CDR3 region: CASSPGRGSQETQYF. CDR3 in DNA: TGTGCCAGCAGCCCAGGCAGGGGATCACAAGAGACCCAGTACTTC.

The chain carries TRBV7-2 and TRBJ2-2; D perhaps matches TRBD2 (6 bases). The CDR3 has 14 amino acids. The V gene's germline CDR1 is SGHTA and CDR2 FQGNSA. V was pared by 2 bases and J by 5 bases, with 9 bases between. CDR3 in amino acids: CASSLTRETGELFF. Here the CDR3 DNA reads TGTGCCAGCAGCTTAACCCGGGAGACCGGGGAGCTGTTTTTT.

The CDR3 protein is CASSLVEGGAGETQYF. The CDR3 nucleotides are TGTGCCAGCAGCTTAGTGGAGGGGGGGGCCGGAGAGACCCAGTACTTC. The rearrangement uses TRBV7-7 and TRBJ2-5; TRBD2 might be the D (7 bases). The CDR3 sequence is 16 residues long. Looked up from germline, CDR1 is SSHAT and CDR2 is FNYEAQ (reference sequence). Deletions cut 1 base from V and 4 bases from J, with 16 bases between.

The CDR3 protein is CASSPNRGGSEQYF. The CDR3 DNA sequence: TGCGCCAGCAGCCCCAACAGGGGAGGAAGCGAGCAGTACTTC. V and J are TRBV5-1 and TRBJ2-7; perhaps TRBD1 as D (7 bases). V lost 4 bases and J lost 6, with 17 bases in between. The CDR3 has 14 amino acids. Germline V gene lookup returns CDR1 SGHRS and CDR2 YFSETQ.

This chain joins TRBV6-5 and TRBJ1-2; tentative D call: TRBD1 (6 bases). Trimming took off 5 bases at V and 0 bases at J, with 13 bases between the two ends. CDR1 MNHEY and CDR2 SVGAGI come from the germline V gene. The CDR3 is made up of 15 amino acids. The CDR3 DNA sequence: TGTGCCAGCAGTAACCAACAGGGCTCTAACTATGGCTACACCTTC. Amino acids: CASSNQQGSNYGYTF.

This clone was observed once. V gene TRBV12-2 combines with J gene TRBJ1-5. TRBV12-2 has pseudogene status. The CDR3 sequence is 18 residues long. CDR3 residues: CASRLGRVTTDSNQPQHF. The CDR3, as DNA: TGTGCAAGTCGCTTAGGGAGGGTTACGACGGATAGCAATCAGCCCCAGCATTTT.

The V call is TRBV5-1, the J call TRBJ1-1, with unresolved D. V shed 3 bases and J shed 1 base, with 19 bases lying between them. Germline loops: CDR1 SGHRS, CDR2 YFSETQ. The CDR3 covers 17 residues. The CDR3 loop is CASSWSPTAQKNTEAFF. CDR3 sequence (DNA): TGCGCCAGCAGCTGGTCGCCAACTGCGCAGAAGAACACTGAAGCTTTCTTT.

This chain links TRBV4-3 with TRBJ1-6; 7 positions match TRBD1. The CDR3 consists of 14 residues. J gave up 7 bases and V 0 bases, and 0 bases lay outside the gene matches. Germline lookup yields CDR1 LGHNA and CDR2 YSLEER. Here the CDR3 DNA reads TGCGCCAGCAGCCAAGAGGGACAGAATTCACCCCTCCACTTT. Protein product: CASSQEGQNSPLHF.

The chain has TRBV6-1 and TRBJ2-1; 10 nucleotides line up with TRBD2. Per germline, CDR1 MNHNS and CDR2 SASEGT. V was pared by 2 bases and J by 8 bases, with 9 bases of the junction left unmatched. The CDR3 spans 16 residues. CDR3 protein: CASSEPVSGGLDEQFF. The CDR3 nucleotides are TGTGCCAGCAGTGAACCGGTTAGCGGGGGGTTGGATGAGCAGTTCTTC.

The chain employs TRBV6-1 and TRBJ1-5; D possibly corresponds to TRBD1 (5 bases). V lost 10 bases and J 3 bases, leaving 10 bases between the germline ends. This CDR3 spans 12 amino acids. Germline V gives CDR1 MNHNS, CDR2 SASEGT. CDR3 protein: CAIQGYNQPQHF. The CDR3 DNA sequence: TGTGCCATCCAGGGCTACAATCAGCCCCAGCATTTT.

This chain uses TRBV30 with TRBJ2-2, with 8 positions matching TRBD1. CDR1 is GTSNPN and CDR2 is SVGIG in the germline V gene (reference sequence). The CDR3 loop spans 12 amino acids. J lost 6 bases, V lost 5 bases, and 2 bases had no gene match. The CDR3 DNA sequence: TGTGCCTGGGGGGACAGGCCCGGGGAGCTGTTTTTT. This sequence encodes CAWGDRPGELFF.

This clone turned up a few times. The chain has TRBV20-1 and TRBJ1-1; D gene ambiguous. V lost 7 bases, J lost 0 bases, and 6 bases lay in between. Germline CDR1 reads DFQATT; CDR2 reads SNEGSKA (reference sequence). The CDR3 sequence is 11 residues long. CDR3 sequence (DNA): TGCAGTGGGCGGATGAACACTGAAGCTTTCTTT. Encoded protein: CSGRMNTEAFF.

The chain recombines TRBV18 with TRBJ1-5; no clear D gene. Germline V gives CDR1 KGHSH, CDR2 LQKENI. The CDR3 is made up of 13 amino acids. The V and J ends lost 3 bases and 8 bases respectively, with 11 bases between them. The CDR3 sequence is CASSPQFGKPQHF. CDR3 nucleotides: TGTGCCAGCTCACCCCAATTCGGGAAGCCCCAGCATTTT.

The J gene is TRBJ2-7, the V gene TRBV11-3; 7 positions agree with TRBD1. The CDR3 covers 16 residues. The germline gives CDR1 SGHNT, CDR2 YENEEA. The trim removed 4 bases at V and 3 bases at J, leaving 12 bases unmatched. In DNA, the CDR3 is TGTGCCAGCAGCTCCGTACCGACAGGGAATGTCTACGAGCAGTACTTC. Protein: CASSSVPTGNVYEQYF.

The V and J genes are TRBV21-1 and TRBJ2-2; TRBD2, the table's D call, was not compared with the DNA. TRBV21-1 is assigned pseudogene status. The CDR3 is 20 residues long. Written as DNA, the CDR3 is TGTGCCAGCAGCAAAAATGCCCGGGAACGACAAACCGCGAACACCGGGGAGCTGTTTTTT. It is translated as CASSKNARERQTANTGELFF.

The chain recombines TRBV7-2 with TRBJ2-7, with 7 bases identical to TRBD1. The CDR3 extends over 16 amino acids. Germline CDR1 reads SGHTA; CDR2 reads FQGNSA. Trimming took 5 bases from V and 0 from J; bases not matched to a gene: 10. CDR3 sequence: CASSPLAGTDSYEQYF. The CDR3 DNA reads TGTGCCAGCAGCCCGCTGGCCGGGACAGACTCCTACGAGCAGTACTTC.

The CDR3 loop reads CASSSTGVVSPLHF. CDR3 coding DNA: TGTGCCAGCAGCTCAACAGGGGTCGTTTCACCCCTCCACTTT. The chain links TRBV13 to TRBJ1-6, with 7 bases that match TRBD1. CDR3 size: 14 residues. Trimming at V came to 4 bases and at J to 9 bases, leaving 6 bases not matched to a gene. Germline-derived CDR1 and CDR2 are PRHDT and FYEKMQ (reference sequence).

The gene calls are TRBV5-6 and TRBJ2-7, with D possibly being TRBD1 (6 bases). This CDR3 is built from 15 residues. Per the germline V gene, CDR1 is SGHDT and CDR2 is YYEEEE. V was shortened by 3 bases and J by 3 bases, with 16 bases between the two germline ends. The CDR3 region is CASSSRRDTDYEQYF. The CDR3 DNA reads as TGTGCCAGCAGCTCACGCCGGGACACCGACTACGAGCAGTACTTC.

The J gene is TRBJ1-2, the V gene TRBV6-5; perhaps TRBD1 as D (5 bases). Per germline, CDR1 MNHEY and CDR2 SVGAGI. Trimming took off 7 bases at V and 6 bases at J, with 18 bases between the two ends. This CDR3 has 14 residues. The chain's CDR3 is CASISTFGADGYTF. The CDR3 DNA follows: TGTGCCAGCATCTCCACTTTCGGGGCGGATGGCTACACCTTC.

The chain combines TRBV30 with TRBJ1-4; 9 positions agree with TRBD1. Per the germline V gene, CDR1 is GTSNPN and CDR2 is SVGIG (reference sequence). The CDR3 has 15 amino acids. V lost 5 bases to trimming and J lost 1 base; unmatched junction nucleotides: 5. The CDR3 sequence is CAWWDRVGTNEKLFF. In nucleotides, the CDR3 is TGTGCCTGGTGGGACAGGGTAGGAACTAATGAAAAACTGTTTTTT.

The chain combines TRBV28 with TRBJ2-7; 7 bases match TRBD1. This CDR3 is built from 17 residues. J gave up 0 bases and V 1 base, and 9 bases lay outside the gene matches. Looked up from germline, CDR1 is MDHEN and CDR2 is SYDVKM. The CDR3 coding sequence is TGTGCCAGCAGTTTATCTGTTTGGGGGACAGTCTCCTACGAGCAGTACTTC. This gives the protein CASSLSVWGTVSYEQYF.